A single sample gave rise to the 13 T cell receptor beta chains below, sequenced in a study of blood T cells in healthy people across ages. For the second PCR, which ran for about 6 to 12 cycles, a sample-barcoded 5' primer and a J-beta primer mix were used. One entry per CDR3 protein, called by TCRdb with MiXCR from the 5' RACE reads. The table records around 820,000 distinct CDR3 sequences, more than 20% of them present only once. These data are also associated with another study on T cells of mothers and their children.

The specimen sequenced was blood. The receptor source for this set is a boy aged 5-17 years in good health.

V and J are TRBV5-1 and TRBJ1-2; D unclear. The CDR3 extends over 13 amino acids. V gave up 1 base and J gave up 0 bases, with 4 bases separating them. Germline CDR1 and CDR2: SGHRS and YFSETQ. CDR3 in amino acids: CASSLWANYGYTF. DNA of the CDR3: TGCGCCAGCAGCTTGTGGGCTAACTATGGCTACACCTTC.

This clonotype has only a few counts. This chain uses TRBV7-3 with TRBJ2-1; 8 bases are shared with TRBD2. The CDR3 loop spans 16 amino acids. Germline lookup yields CDR1 SGHTA and CDR2 FQGTGA. Unmatched junction bases numbered 10, after V lost 2 bases and J lost 7 bases. The CDR3 nucleotides read TGTGCCAGCAGCTTACTTGCTTACGGGGGGGCTAATGAGCAGTTCTTC. It yields the protein CASSLLAYGGANEQFF.

This clonotype turned up a few times. This chain connects TRBV6-5 to TRBJ2-5; D is unclear. The J call is uncertain, as TRBJ2-7 better fits the DNA end. The CDR3 is 15 residues long. Germline V gene sequence: CDR1 MNHEY, CDR2 SVGAGI. CDR3 nucleotide sequence: TGTGCCAGCAGTTACTTGTTGCTCCGTCCCTACGAGCAGTACTTC. The encoded protein is CASSYLLLRPYEQYF.

Concerning this clonotype itself: A single base separates this from a much larger clone, so it may be a read error. This chain joins TRBV6-1 and TRBJ2-7; D uncertain. Germline V CDR1 and CDR2: MNHNS, SASEGT. This CDR3 comprises 11 residues. V was clipped by 6 bases and J by 3 bases, with 6 bases between them. The CDR3 DNA is TGTGCCAGCAGGAACAGCTACGAGCAGTACTTC. This sequence encodes CASRNSYEQYF.

This clonotype was counted at least ten times. This chain joins TRBV2 and TRBJ2-3, with 13 bases lining up with TRBD2. The CDR3 consists of 21 residues. V was clipped by 2 bases and J by 2 bases; unmatched bases: 16. CDR1 SNHLY and CDR2 FYNNEI come from the germline V gene. The CDR3 DNA is TGTGCCAGCAGTGAACCAGTGAGGGTACTAGCGGGAGGGCCGATCACAGATACGCAGTATTTT. Translation gives CASSEPVRVLAGGPITDTQYF.

The gene calls are TRBV5-1 and TRBJ2-2; D is perhaps TRBD1 (5 bases). The V end was cut by 1 base, the J end by 6 bases, with 16 bases between. Germline V gene lookup returns CDR1 SGHRS and CDR2 YFSETQ. This CDR3 spans 16 amino acids. The CDR3 protein is CASSLTDKGIAGELFF. In DNA form, the CDR3 reads TGCGCCAGCAGCTTGACGGACAAGGGTATCGCCGGGGAGCTGTTTTTT.

This clonotype was detected a few times. V gene TRBV18 combines with J gene TRBJ1-4; D is perhaps TRBD1 (6 bases). CDR1 KGHSH and CDR2 LQKENI come from the germline V gene. V lost 2 bases and J lost 7, with 14 bases in between. This CDR3 is built from 15 residues. The CDR3 coding sequence is TGTGCCAGCTCACCAACAGGGATTCGGCGTGAAAAACTGTTTTTT. Amino acid sequence: CASSPTGIRREKLFF.

This chain uses TRBV7-8 with TRBJ2-5, with 11 bases aligning to TRBD2. CDR3 length: 16 residues. With 3 bases clipped from V and 2 bases from J, the junction kept 5 bases outside the gene matches. CDR1 and CDR2 from the germline V gene are SGHVS and FQNEAQ. The CDR3 loop is CASSLLVAGGQETQYF. In nucleotides, the CDR3 is TGTGCCAGCAGCTTGCTTGTAGCGGGGGGGCAAGAGACCCAGTACTTC.

The chain joins TRBV27 to TRBJ2-5, with D hard to call. The germline gives CDR1 MNHEY, CDR2 SMNVEV (reference sequence). CDR3 size: 13 residues. The germline V and J ends were trimmed by 5 bases and 4 bases, with 11 bases remaining between them. The chain's CDR3 is CASSRRLSETQYF. CDR3 nucleotide sequence: TGTGCCAGCAGTAGAAGACTCTCAGAGACCCAGTACTTC.

Concerning this clonotype: At one of its ends the junction is not consistent with the germline gene, which may arise from a read error. The chain is built from TRBV6-2 or TRBV6-3 and TRBJ2-7; no reliable D call. The germline V gene encodes CDR1 MNHEY and CDR2 SVGEGT. The CDR3 is 17 amino acids. CDR3 loop: CASSYGGWSTNPYEQYF. The CDR3 DNA follows: TGTGCTAGCAGTTACGGTGGCTGGTCCACGAACCCCTACGAGCAGTACTTC.

V usage is TRBV3-1 and J usage is TRBJ2-7; D possibly corresponds to TRBD1 (6 bases). Trimming pared 5 bases from V and 5 bases from J, leaving 19 bases between. This CDR3 has 15 amino acids. Per germline, CDR1 LGHDT and CDR2 YNNKEL (reference sequence). In nucleotides, the CDR3 is TGTGCCAGCAGCTCCCATCAGGGGCAAGTGGACGAGCAGTACTTC. It is translated as CASSSHQGQVDEQYF.

The chain combines TRBV20-1 with TRBJ2-5; tentative D call: TRBD2 (7 bases). Germline assignment: CDR1 DFQATT and CDR2 SNEGSKA (reference sequence). This CDR3 is 13 amino acids long. The ends were cut back, 7 bases at V and 4 bases at J, with 16 bases in the middle. CDR3 in DNA: TGCAGTGTATGGGGGGGGGCGGGAGAGACCCAGTACTTC. Translating gives CSVWGGAGETQYF.

This clonotype was counted between two and nine times. CDR3 sequence (DNA): TGTGCCAGCAGCGCATCAGGGGGCGCGAGGGGCTACACCTTC. Its translation: CASSASGGARGYTF. V gene TRBV7-2 combines with J gene TRBJ1-2; the match to TRBD1 covers 8 bases. The CDR3 contains 14 residues. CDR1 is SGHTA and CDR2 is FQGNSA in the germline V gene. V was pared by 5 bases and J by 8 bases, with 10 bases of the junction left unmatched.